Following are 2 T cell receptor beta chains from one sample sequenced in a study of T-cell memory formation after mild COVID-19. One entry per CDR3 protein, called by TCRdb with MiXCR from the 5' RACE reads. The sample holds under 200,000 distinct CDR3 sequences, 30% to 35% seen once. Sample: PBMCs or a T cell subset sorted from them (not recorded which). These receptors were taken from an adult woman who had mild COVID-19 (a few samples of this study predate the infection). Cell type and time point are not known.

This clonotype was found many times. V is TRBV7-9 and J is TRBJ2-2; weak D call: TRBD2 (6 bases). This CDR3 spans 17 amino acids. Looked up from germline, CDR1 is SEHNR and CDR2 is FQNEAQ (reference sequence). Trimming cost V 5 bases and J 1 base, with 17 bases left between them. CDR3 residues: CASSGYWGELNTGELFF. The CDR3 DNA sequence: TGTGCCAGCAGCGGCTACTGGGGGGAGCTGAACACCGGGGAGCTGTTTTTT.

This chain joins TRBV6-5 and TRBJ2-7, with 9 positions matching TRBD1. The CDR3 spans 16 residues. V was pared by 2 bases and J by 5 bases, with 10 bases of the junction left unmatched. CDR1 MNHEY and CDR2 SVGAGI come from the germline V gene. DNA for the CDR3: TGTGCCAGCAGTTACGCCGGGACAGGGCTTTTTCACGAGCAGTACTTC. Translating gives CASSYAGTGLFHEQYF.